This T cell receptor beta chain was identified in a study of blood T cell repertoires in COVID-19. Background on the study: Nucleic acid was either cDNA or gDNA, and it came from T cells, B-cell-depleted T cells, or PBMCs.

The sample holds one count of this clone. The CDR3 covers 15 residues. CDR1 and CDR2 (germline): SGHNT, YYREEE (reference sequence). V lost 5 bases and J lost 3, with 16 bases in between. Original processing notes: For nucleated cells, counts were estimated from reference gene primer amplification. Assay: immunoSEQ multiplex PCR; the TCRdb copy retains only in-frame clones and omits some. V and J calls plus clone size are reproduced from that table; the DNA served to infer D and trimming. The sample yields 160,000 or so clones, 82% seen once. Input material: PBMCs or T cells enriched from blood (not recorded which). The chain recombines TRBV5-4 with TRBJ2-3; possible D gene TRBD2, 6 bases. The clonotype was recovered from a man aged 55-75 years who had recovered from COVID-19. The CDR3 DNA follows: TGTGCCAGCAGACCGGGACTCAGCGAAACAGATACGCAGTATTTT. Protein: CASRPGLSETDTQYF.